The 9 T cell receptor beta chains below all came from one sample that was sequenced in a study of T cells in Graves' hyperthyroidism and ophthalmopathy. Authors of the study amplified TCR beta CDR3 regions from RNA transcripts. The primer set for the first-round RT-PCR of the TCR CDR3 was HTBI. TCRdb re-derived calls from the multiplex PCR reads in MiXCR, one entry per CDR3 protein. The profile shows 370,000 or so distinct CDR3 sequences, roughly 14% of them singletons. The sequenced material came from blood. These receptor sequences come from a young woman with Graves' hyperthyroidism that later progressed to Graves' ophthalmopathy.

This clonotype was recorded only once. This sequence joins TRBV4-1 and TRBJ1-1; D perhaps matches TRBD1 (5 bases). Deletions cut 0 bases from V and 0 bases from J, with 8 bases between. Germline values: CDR1 MGHRA, CDR2 YSYEKL. This CDR3 spans 15 amino acids. CDR3 sequence reads: CASSQECRVNTEAFF. CDR3 DNA sequence: TGCGCCAGCAGCCAAGAGTGCAGGGTGAACACTGAAGCTTTCTTT.

This clonotype was seen ten or more times. The CDR3 is CASSFPRGGGQETQYF. Here the CDR3 DNA reads TGTGCCAGCAGTTTCCCCCGTGGGGGCGGACAAGAGACCCAGTACTTC. The rearrangement uses TRBV28 and TRBJ2-5; D perhaps matches TRBD1 (6 bases). The germline V gene encodes CDR1 MDHEN and CDR2 SYDVKM. Trimming shortened V by 3 bases and J by 2 bases, and 16 bases separated the two germline ends. The CDR3 sequence is 16 residues long.

This chain connects TRBV20-1 to TRBJ2-7, with 11 nucleotides matching TRBD2. In germline, CDR1 is DFQATT, CDR2 SNEGSKA (reference sequence). After removal of 3 bases from V and 6 bases from J, the junction contained 4 bases not matched to a gene. The length of the CDR3 is 13 residues. CDR3 nucleotides: TGCAGTGCTAGTAGCGGGAGGGCCTTCGAGCAGTACTTC. Translated: CSASSGRAFEQYF.

This clonotype was observed at least ten times. The V and J genes are TRBV7-8 and TRBJ2-1, with 7 bases fitting TRBD2. The CDR3 is 16 residues long. Per germline, CDR1 SGHVS and CDR2 FQNEAQ. Germline trimming cut 2 bases from V and 4 bases from J; bases unmatched to any gene: 8. The CDR3 sequence: CASSLRGGRRYNEQFF. CDR3 nucleotide sequence: TGTGCCAGCAGCTTACGCGGCGGGAGAAGATACAATGAGCAGTTCTTC.

The chain couples TRBV4-3 to TRBJ2-7; D unresolved. From germline, CDR1 is LGHNA and CDR2 YSLEER. Deletions cut 0 bases from V and 0 bases from J, with 9 bases between. The CDR3 extends over 15 amino acids. This CDR3 reads CASSQDPGPSYEQYF. The CDR3 nucleotides are TGCGCCAGCAGCCAAGATCCCGGACCCTCCTACGAGCAGTACTTC.

This clonotype showed up many times. The chain recombines TRBV27 with TRBJ2-7; 8 bases fit TRBD2. Germline loops: CDR1 MNHEY, CDR2 SMNVEV (reference sequence). J gave up 5 bases and V 0 bases, and 12 bases lay outside the gene matches. The CDR3 contains 17 residues. In nucleotides, the CDR3 is TGTGCCAGCAGTTTATCACCCCGCAAGCGGGAGAGTCACGAGCAGTACTTC. The encoded protein is CASSLSPRKRESHEQYF.

The chain uses TRBV3-1 and TRBJ2-7; 9 positions match TRBD2. From germline, CDR1 is LGHDT and CDR2 YNNKEL (reference sequence). Trimming took 5 bases from V and 5 from J; bases not matched to a gene: 25. The CDR3 is 20 residues long. The CDR3 bases are TGTGCCAGCAGCTTAGAGGGGAGTGCGAAGGGCGGGAGGGATATCAACGAGCAGTACTTC. Its protein product is CASSLEGSAKGGRDINEQYF.

This clonotype appeared many times. The CDR3 bases are TGTGCCAGCAGCCAACGAAGGACAGGAGCTGAGCAGTTCTTC. Amino acid sequence: CASSQRRTGAEQFF. The chain has TRBV3-1 and TRBJ2-1; TRBD1 aligns across 7 bases. Germline V gene sequence: CDR1 LGHDT, CDR2 YNNKEL (reference sequence). The CDR3 consists of 14 residues. The J segment lost 9 bases and the V segment lost 2 bases, leaving 7 bases of the junction unmatched.

This clonotype was recorded at least ten times. The chain combines TRBV12-5 with TRBJ1-1; D is unclear. V dropped 6 bases and J dropped 3 bases, with 5 bases sitting between them. This CDR3 is built from 11 residues. Germline V gene data show CDR1 as LGHNT and CDR2 as FRNRAP. The CDR3 region is CASGLDTEAFF. CDR3 coding DNA: TGTGCTAGTGGCCTCGACACTGAAGCTTTCTTT.